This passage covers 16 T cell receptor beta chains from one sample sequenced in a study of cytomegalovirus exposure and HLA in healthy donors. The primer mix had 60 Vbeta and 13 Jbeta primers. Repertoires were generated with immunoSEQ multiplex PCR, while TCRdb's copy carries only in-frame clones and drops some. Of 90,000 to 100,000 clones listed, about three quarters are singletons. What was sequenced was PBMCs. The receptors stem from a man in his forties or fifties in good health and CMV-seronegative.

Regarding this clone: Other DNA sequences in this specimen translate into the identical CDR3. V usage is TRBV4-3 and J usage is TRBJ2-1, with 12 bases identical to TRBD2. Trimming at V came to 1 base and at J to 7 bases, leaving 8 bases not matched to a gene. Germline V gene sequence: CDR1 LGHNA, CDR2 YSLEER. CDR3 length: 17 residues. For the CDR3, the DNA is TGCGCCAGCAGCCAAGGGCTGACTAGCGGGGGCGGGAATGAGCAGTTCTTC. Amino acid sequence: CASSQGLTSGGGNEQFF.

CDR3 loop: CASSQGDRGRETQYF. CDR3 sequence (DNA): TGCGCCAGCAGCCAAGGGGACAGGGGGCGAGAGACCCAGTACTTC. The chain recombines TRBV4-1 with TRBJ2-5; 12 bases match TRBD1. The germline V gene has CDR1 MGHRA and CDR2 YSYEKL. The CDR3 loop spans 15 amino acids. V lost 1 base and J lost 4; bases outside the gene matches: 1.

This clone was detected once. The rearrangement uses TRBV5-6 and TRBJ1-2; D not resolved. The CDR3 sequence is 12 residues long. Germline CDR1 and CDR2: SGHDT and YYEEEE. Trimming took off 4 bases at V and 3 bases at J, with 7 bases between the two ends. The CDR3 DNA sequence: TGTGCCAGCAGCAGGAGGGACTATGGCTACACCTTC. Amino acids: CASSRRDYGYTF.

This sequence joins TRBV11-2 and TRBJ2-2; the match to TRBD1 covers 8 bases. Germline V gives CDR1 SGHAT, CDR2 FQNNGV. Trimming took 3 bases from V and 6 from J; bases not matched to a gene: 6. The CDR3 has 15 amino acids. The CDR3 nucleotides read TGTGCCAGCAGCTTTAACCAGGGGGCGGCCGGGGAGCTGTTTTTT. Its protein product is CASSFNQGAAGELFF.

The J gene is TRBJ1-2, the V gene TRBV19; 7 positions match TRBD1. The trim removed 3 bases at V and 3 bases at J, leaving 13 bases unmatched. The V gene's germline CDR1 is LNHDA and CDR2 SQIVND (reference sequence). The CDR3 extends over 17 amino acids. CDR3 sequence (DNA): TGTGCCAGTAGTATCCCGGCCAAGACAGGGTCAGACTATGGCTACACCTTC. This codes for CASSIPAKTGSDYGYTF. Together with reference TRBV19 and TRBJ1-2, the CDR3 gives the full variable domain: DGGITQSPKYLFRKEGQNVTLSCEQNLNHDAMYWYRQDPGQGLRLIYYSQIVNDFQKGDIAEGYSVSREKKESFPLTVTSAQKNPTAFYLCASSIPAKTGSDYGYTFGSGTRLTVV.

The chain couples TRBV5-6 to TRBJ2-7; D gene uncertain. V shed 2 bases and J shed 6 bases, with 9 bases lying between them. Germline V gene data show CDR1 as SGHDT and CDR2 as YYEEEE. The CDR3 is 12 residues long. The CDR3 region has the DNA TGTGCCAGCAGCTTAGAGAGGTTCGAGCAGTACTTC. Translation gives CASSLERFEQYF.

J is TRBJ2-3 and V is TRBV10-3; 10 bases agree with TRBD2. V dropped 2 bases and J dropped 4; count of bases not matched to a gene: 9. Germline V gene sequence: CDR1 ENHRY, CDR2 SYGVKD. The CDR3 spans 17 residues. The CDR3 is CAISEAQILAGADTQYF. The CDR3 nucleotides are TGTGCCATCAGTGAGGCCCAAATTCTAGCGGGGGCAGATACGCAGTATTTT.

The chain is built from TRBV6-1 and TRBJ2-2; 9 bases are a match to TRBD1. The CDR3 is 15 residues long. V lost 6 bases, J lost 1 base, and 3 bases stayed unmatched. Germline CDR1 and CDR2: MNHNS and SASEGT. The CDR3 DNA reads TGTGCCAGCAGACCGGGACAGGGGAACACCGGGGAGCTGTTTTTT. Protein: CASRPGQGNTGELFF.

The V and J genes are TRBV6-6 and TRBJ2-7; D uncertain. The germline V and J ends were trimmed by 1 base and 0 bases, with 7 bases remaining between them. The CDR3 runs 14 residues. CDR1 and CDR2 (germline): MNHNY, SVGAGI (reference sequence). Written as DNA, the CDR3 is TGTGCCAGCAGTTACTTTAGCTCCTCCTACGAGCAGTACTTC. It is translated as CASSYFSSSYEQYF.

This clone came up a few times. As DNA, the CDR3 is TGCAGCGTTGGGTCAGGGATCAATCAGCCCCAGCATTTT. Translation gives CSVGSGINQPQHF. V is TRBV29-1 and J is TRBJ1-5, with D possibly TRBD1 on 5 matching bases. The CDR3 loop spans 13 amino acids. From germline, CDR1 is SQVTM and CDR2 ANQGSEA. Trimming left V 4 bases short and J 3 bases short, with 10 bases between.

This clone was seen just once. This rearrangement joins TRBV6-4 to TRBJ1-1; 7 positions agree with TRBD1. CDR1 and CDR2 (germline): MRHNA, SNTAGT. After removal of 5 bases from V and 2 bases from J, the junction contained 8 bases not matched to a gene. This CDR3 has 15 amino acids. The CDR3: CASSLRGQTNTEAFF. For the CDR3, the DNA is TGTGCCAGCAGTCTAAGGGGACAGACCAACACTGAAGCTTTCTTT.

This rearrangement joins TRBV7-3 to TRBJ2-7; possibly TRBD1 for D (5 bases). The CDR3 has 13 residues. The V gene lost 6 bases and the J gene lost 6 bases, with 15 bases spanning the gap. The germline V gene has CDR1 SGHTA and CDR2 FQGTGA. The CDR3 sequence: CASSSTTASEQYF. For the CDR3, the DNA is TGTGCCAGCAGTTCTACGACAGCTTCCGAGCAGTACTTC.

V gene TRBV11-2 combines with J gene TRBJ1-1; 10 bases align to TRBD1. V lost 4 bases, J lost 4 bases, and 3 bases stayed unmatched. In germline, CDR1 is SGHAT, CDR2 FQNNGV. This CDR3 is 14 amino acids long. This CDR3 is CASSSWDRGTEAFF. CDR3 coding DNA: TGTGCCAGCAGCTCCTGGGACAGGGGCACTGAAGCTTTCTTT.

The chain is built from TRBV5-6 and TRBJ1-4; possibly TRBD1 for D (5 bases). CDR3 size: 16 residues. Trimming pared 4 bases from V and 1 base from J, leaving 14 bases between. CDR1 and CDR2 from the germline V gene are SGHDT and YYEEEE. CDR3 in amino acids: CASSISPTVTNEKLFF. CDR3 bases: TGTGCCAGCAGCATTTCCCCGACAGTAACTAATGAAAAACTGTTTTTT.

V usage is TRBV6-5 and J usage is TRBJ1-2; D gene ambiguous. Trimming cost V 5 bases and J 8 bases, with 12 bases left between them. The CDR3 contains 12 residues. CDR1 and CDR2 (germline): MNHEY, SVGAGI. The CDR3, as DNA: TGTGCCAGCAGTCCCCGGAGCGGCGGCTACACCTTC. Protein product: CASSPRSGGYTF.

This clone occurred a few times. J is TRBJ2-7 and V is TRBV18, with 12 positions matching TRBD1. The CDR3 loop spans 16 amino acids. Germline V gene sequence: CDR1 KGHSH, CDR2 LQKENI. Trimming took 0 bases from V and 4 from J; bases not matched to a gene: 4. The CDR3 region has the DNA TGTGCCAGCTCACCACCGGGACAGGGGGCTCCATACGAGCAGTACTTC. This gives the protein CASSPPGQGAPYEQYF. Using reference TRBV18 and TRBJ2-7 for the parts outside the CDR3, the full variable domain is NAGVMQNPRHLVRRRGQEARLRCSPMKGHSHVYWYRQLPEEGLKFMVYLQKENIIDESGMPKERFSAEFPKEGPSILRIQQVVRGDSAAYFCASSPPGQGAPYEQYFGPGTRLTVT.